A selection of T cell receptor beta chains follows, all from one sample in a study of T cells after somatic rescue of genetic block. The assay was immunoSEQ multiplex PCR, and TCRdb's table has in-frame clones only and misses some. This table has approximately 71,000 clones, 85% to 95% appearing once. The sample comprised peripheral blood mononuclear cells (PBMCs). All receptors come from a man in his forties. CDR3s include the opening cysteine and the closing phenylalanine or tryptophan. A D gene is named only where the DNA matches it firmly. For some rows the clone size is stated as once, few or many, or as a class when expanded; others skip it.

D gene	clone size	V gene	J gene	CDR3 protein	CDR3 DNA
NA	NA	TRBV5-1	TRBJ1-4	CASSLVRPGINEKLFF	TGCGCCAGCAGCTTGGTACGGCCAGGGATAAATGAAAAACTGTTTTTT
NA	NA	TRBV30	TRBJ1-6	CASTARGDRLYSPLHF	TGTGCCTCCACCGCTAGAGGAGATAGGTTATATTCACCCCTCCACTTT
NA	NA	TRBV28	TRBJ1-1	CASSWLNTEAFF	TGTGCCAGCAGTTGGTTGAACACTGAAGCTTTCTTT
TRBD2	NA	TRBV28	TRBJ2-7	CASSSPRTSGPLLYEQYF	TGTGCCAGCAGTTCCCCCAGGACTAGCGGACCACTTCTCTACGAGCAGTACTTC
NA	NA	TRBV19	TRBJ1-1	CASSIAYIAEAFF	TGTGCCAGTAGTATAGCATATATTGCTGAAGCTTTCTTT
NA	NA	TRBV27	TRBJ2-7	CASSLYPQRMGYFEQYF	TGTGCCAGCAGTTTATATCCCCAGAGGATGGGGTATTTCGAGCAGTACTTC
NA	NA	TRBV5-5	TRBJ1-5	CASSFIGEPQHF	TGTGCCAGCAGCTTCATAGGCGAGCCCCAGCATTTT
TRBD2	NA	TRBV2	TRBJ2-7	CASVATRTSGTYEQYF	TGTGCCAGCGTCGCCACGCGGACTAGCGGTACCTACGAGCAGTACTTC
TRBD1	NA	TRBV19	TRBJ2-2	CASTRGQVTGELFF	TGTGCCAGTACCAGGGGACAGGTCACCGGGGAGCTGTTTTTT
NA	few	TRBV5-1	TRBJ1-1	CASSSGTENTEAFF	TGCGCCAGCAGCTCCGGGACGGAAAACACTGAAGCTTTCTTT
NA	NA	TRBV2	TRBJ2-5	CASSEDAVPRSTQYF	TGTGCCAGCAGTGAAGATGCAGTCCCCCGGTCGACCCAGTACTTC
NA	NA	TRBV6-6	TRBJ2-3	CASSPGTSTDTQYF	TGTGCCAGCAGCCCCGGGACTAGCACAGATACGCAGTATTTT
NA	NA	TRBV5-1	TRBJ1-1	CASSYQGGTEAFF	TGCGCCAGCAGCTATCAGGGAGGCACTGAAGCTTTCTTT
NA	NA	TRBV6-1	TRBJ1-1	CASSEAGNTEAFF	TGTGCCAGCAGTGAAGCTGGGAACACTGAAGCTTTCTTT
NA	NA	TRBV27	TRBJ2-7	CASSLSTGAEQYF	TGTGCCAGCAGTTTATCGACCGGGGCTGAGCAGTACTTC
NA	NA	TRBV6-1	TRBJ2-1	CASSGGGRVNNEQFF	TGTGCCAGCAGTGGGGGTGGTCGGGTGAACAATGAGCAGTTCTTC
NA	NA	TRBV28	TRBJ2-1	CASSSPLRGPEQFF	TGTGCCAGCAGTTCCCCCCTGAGAGGACCTGAGCAGTTCTTC
TRBD2	NA	TRBV7-6	TRBJ2-7	CASSLVSSGNEQYF	TGTGCCAGCAGCTTAGTAAGTAGCGGGAACGAGCAGTACTTC
NA	NA	TRBV19	TRBJ2-4	CASSRDTAKNIQYF	TGTGCCAGTAGTAGGGACACCGCCAAAAACATTCAGTACTTC
NA	NA	TRBV7-2	TRBJ2-5	CASSLLLTQYF	TGTGCCAGCAGCTTACTCTTGACCCAGTACTTC
TRBD2	NA	TRBV4-3	TRBJ2-3	CASSQTIRSGRSRSTDTQYF	TGCGCCAGCAGCCAGACAATCAGGAGCGGGAGGTCCCGCTCCACAGATACGCAGTATTTT
NA	NA	TRBV11-2	TRBJ1-3	CASSFPGLFSGNTIYF	TGTGCCAGCAGTTTCCCGGGCCTATTCTCTGGAAACACCATATATTTT
NA	NA	TRBV6-5	TRBJ2-1	CASSYGLSSYNEQFF	TGTGCCAGCAGTTATGGGCTTAGCTCCTACAATGAGCAGTTCTTC
TRBD2	NA	TRBV18	TRBJ2-7	CASSPGGGGNSYEQYF	TGTGCCAGCTCACCCGGCGGGGGGGGGAACTCCTACGAGCAGTACTTC